Sequencing of this TCR beta chain was carried out in a study of tumor and adjacent non-tumor tissue in lung cancer. TCRbeta libraries were built with three rounds of nested PCR, modified from ARM-PCR. A single record per CDR3 protein comes from TCRdb applying MiXCR to the multiplex PCR reads. The sample consists of around 79,000 distinct CDR3 sequences, around 70% of them appearing once. The template was RNA from unsorted bulk tissue. Donors were chemotherapy-naive, newly diagnosed lung cancer surgical patients in China, August–late 2014. Regarding the study as a whole: Compared with tumor, normal lung showed significantly lower TCR diversity.

In the case of this clonotype: Its specificity is not known. The junction does not match germline at one end; this may be a read error.

Sequenced: lung tumor tissue. This receptor was taken from a middle-aged woman with non-small cell lung cancer.

The DNA for the CDR3 is TGTGCCAGCAGTTACTCTCAAGAGCATTTCTTC. Translating gives CASSYSQEHFF. This chain links TRBV6-2 or TRBV6-3 with TRBJ2-1; D not certain. The CDR3 has 11 residues. Germline CDR1 and CDR2: MNHEY and SVGEGT.